This T cell receptor (beta chain) was captured by sequencing in a study of cytomegalovirus exposure and HLA in healthy donors. The CDR3 has 13 residues. Between the trimmed V and J ends, which lost 8 bases and 4 bases, there was a span of 15 bases. Looked up from germline, CDR1 is MDHEN and CDR2 is SYDVKM. Primers for the PCR totalled 60 Vbeta and 13 Jbeta. Clones were sequenced by immunoSEQ multiplex PCR, and TCRdb holds only the in-frame ones, with some missing. The table has 110,000 to 150,000 clones, 70% to 80% seen once. Comment on this clone: Its antigen is still unknown.

Study results and limitations: Later analysis identified a missense DCLRE1C variant that was linked to TCR beta V- and J-gene trimming.

The sequenced sample consisted of PBMCs. The chain couples TRBV28 to TRBJ2-7; no clear D gene. The sequence derives from a woman in her forties or fifties in good health and CMV-seropositive. In DNA form, the CDR3 reads TGTGCCAGCGTCCTCCGCGCCGAATACGAGCAGTACTTC. This encodes CASVLRAEYEQYF.